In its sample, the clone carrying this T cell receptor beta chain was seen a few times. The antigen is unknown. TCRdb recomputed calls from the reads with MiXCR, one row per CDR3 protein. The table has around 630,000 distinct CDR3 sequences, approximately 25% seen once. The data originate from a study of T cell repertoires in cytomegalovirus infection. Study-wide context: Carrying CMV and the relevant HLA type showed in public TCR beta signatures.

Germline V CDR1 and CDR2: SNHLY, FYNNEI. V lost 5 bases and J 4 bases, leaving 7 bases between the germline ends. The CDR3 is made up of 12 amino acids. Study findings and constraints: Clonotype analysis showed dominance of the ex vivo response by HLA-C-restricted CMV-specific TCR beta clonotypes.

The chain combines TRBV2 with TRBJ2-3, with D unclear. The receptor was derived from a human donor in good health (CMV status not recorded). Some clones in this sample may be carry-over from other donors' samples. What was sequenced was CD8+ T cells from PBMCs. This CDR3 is CASSPRSDTQYF. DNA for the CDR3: TGTGCCAGCAGTCCACGATCAGATACGCAGTATTTT.